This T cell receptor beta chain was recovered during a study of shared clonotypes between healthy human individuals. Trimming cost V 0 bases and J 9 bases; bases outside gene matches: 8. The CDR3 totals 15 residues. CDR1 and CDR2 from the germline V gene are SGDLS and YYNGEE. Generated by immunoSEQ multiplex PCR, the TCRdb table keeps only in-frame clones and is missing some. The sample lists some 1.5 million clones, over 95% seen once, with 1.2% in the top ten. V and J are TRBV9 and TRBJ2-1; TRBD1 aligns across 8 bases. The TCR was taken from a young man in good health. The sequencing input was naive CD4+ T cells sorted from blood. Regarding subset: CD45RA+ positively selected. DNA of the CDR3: TGTGCCAGCAGCGTAGGTCCCGGGACAGGAACTGAGCAGTTCTTC. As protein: CASSVGPGTGTEQFF. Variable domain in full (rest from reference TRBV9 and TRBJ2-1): DSGVTQTPKHLITATGQRVTLRCSPRSGDLSVYWYQQSLDQGLQFLIQYYNGEERAKGNILERFSAQQFPDLHSELNLSSLELGDSALYFCASSVGPGTGTEQFFGPGTRLTVL.